This TCR beta chain was profiled in a study of T cell repertoires in cytomegalovirus infection. The CDR3 consists of 14 residues. The germline V gene has CDR1 MDHEN and CDR2 SYDVKM. V lost 6 bases and J lost 0, with 8 bases in between. This clonotype was picked up a small number of times. The antigen remains undetermined. TCRdb re-called the reads with MiXCR, one entry per CDR3 protein. Of hundreds of thousands of distinct CDR3 sequences in the sample, approximately 40% are singletons; the top ten hold roughly two fifths. The gene calls are TRBV28 and TRBJ2-2; D might be TRBD1 (6 bases). The sequencing here drew on cultured PBMCs, taken from culture after CMV antigen stimulation. The clonotype comes from a human donor in good health (CMV status not recorded). Some clones in this sample may be carry-over from other donors' samples. Here the CDR3 reads CASRGASNTGELFF. The CDR3 DNA is TGTGCCAGCAGGGGGGCCTCGAACACCGGGGAGCTGTTTTTT.